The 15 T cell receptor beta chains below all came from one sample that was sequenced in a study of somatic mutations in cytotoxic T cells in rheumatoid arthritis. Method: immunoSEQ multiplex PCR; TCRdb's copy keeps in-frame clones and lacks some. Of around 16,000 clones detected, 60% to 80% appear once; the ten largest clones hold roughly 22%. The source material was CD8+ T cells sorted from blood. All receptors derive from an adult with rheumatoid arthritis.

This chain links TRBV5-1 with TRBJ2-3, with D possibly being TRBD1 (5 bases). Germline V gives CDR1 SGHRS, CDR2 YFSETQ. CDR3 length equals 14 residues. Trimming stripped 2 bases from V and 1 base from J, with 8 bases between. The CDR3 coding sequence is TGCGCCAGCAGCTTTAGCAGGGGCACAGATACGCAGTATTTT. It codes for CASSFSRGTDTQYF.

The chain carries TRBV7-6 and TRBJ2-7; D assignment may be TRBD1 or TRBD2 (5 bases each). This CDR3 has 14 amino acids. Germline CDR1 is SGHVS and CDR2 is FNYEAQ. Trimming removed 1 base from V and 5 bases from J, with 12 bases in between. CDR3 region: CASSLGEGRNEQYF. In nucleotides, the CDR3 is TGTGCCAGCAGCTTAGGTGAGGGGCGGAACGAGCAGTACTTC. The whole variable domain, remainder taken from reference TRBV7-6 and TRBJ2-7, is GAGVSQSPRYKVTKRGQDVALRCDPISGHVSLYWYRQALGQGPEFLTYFNYEAQQDKSGLPNDRFSAERPEGSISTLTIQRTEQRDSAMYRCASSLGEGRNEQYFGPGTRLTVT.

CDR3 protein: CASSQVHTDTQYF. The DNA of the CDR3 is TGCGCCAGCAGCCAAGTCCACACAGATACGCAGTATTTT. The rearrangement uses TRBV4-1 and TRBJ2-3, with no clear D. Trimming shortened V by 1 base and J by 2 bases, and 4 bases separated the two germline ends. CDR1 and CDR2 from the germline V gene are MGHRA and YSYEKL. This CDR3 spans 13 amino acids.

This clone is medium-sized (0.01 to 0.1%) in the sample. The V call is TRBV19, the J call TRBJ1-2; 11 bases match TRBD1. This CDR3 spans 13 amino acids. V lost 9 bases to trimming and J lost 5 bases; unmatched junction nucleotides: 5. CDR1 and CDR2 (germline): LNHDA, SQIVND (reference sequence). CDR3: CASLGQGAYGYTF. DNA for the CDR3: TGTGCCAGCCTCGGACAGGGGGCGTATGGCTACACCTTC.

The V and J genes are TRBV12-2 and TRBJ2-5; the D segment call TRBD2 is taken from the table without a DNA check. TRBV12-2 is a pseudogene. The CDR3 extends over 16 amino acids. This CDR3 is CASRPVQRGGQETQYF. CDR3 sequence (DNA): TGTGCAAGTCGCCCGGTGCAGCGGGGCGGCCAAGAGACCCAGTACTTC.

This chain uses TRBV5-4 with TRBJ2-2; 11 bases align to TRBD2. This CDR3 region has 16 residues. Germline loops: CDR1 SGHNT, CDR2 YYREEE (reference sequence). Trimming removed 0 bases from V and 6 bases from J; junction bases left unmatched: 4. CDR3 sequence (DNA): TGTGCCAGCAGCTTGGGGCTAGCGGGAGGTTCCGGGGAGCTGTTTTTT. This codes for CASSLGLAGGSGELFF.

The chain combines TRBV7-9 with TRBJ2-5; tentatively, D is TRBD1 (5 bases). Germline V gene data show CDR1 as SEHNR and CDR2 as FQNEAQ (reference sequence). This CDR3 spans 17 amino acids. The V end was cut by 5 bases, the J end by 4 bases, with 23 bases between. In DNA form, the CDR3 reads TGTGCCAGCAGCCCGAGCTTAGTTCGGGTTCAGGGAGAGACCCAGTACTTC. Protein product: CASSPSLVRVQGETQYF.

In DNA form, the CDR3 reads TGTGCCAGCAGCTTTTTCCTCATCGTGGGAGGGGATGAGCAGTTCTTC. Translated, it gives CASSFFLIVGGDEQFF. The V gene is TRBV7-2, the J gene TRBJ2-1; 7 bases are shared with TRBD2. Germline V gene sequence: CDR1 SGHTA, CDR2 FQGNSA. The CDR3 loop spans 16 amino acids. J was trimmed by 8 bases and V by 3 bases; bases with no gene match: 13.

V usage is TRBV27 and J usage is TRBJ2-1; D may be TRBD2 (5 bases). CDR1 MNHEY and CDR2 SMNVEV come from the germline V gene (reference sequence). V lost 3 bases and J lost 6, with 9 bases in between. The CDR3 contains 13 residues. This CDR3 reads CASSLLGSNEQFF. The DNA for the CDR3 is TGTGCCAGCAGTTTGTTAGGGAGCAATGAGCAGTTCTTC.

Written as DNA, the CDR3 is TGTGCCAGTACCCCAGGAAGGGTCTATGGCTACACCTTC. Protein: CASTPGRVYGYTF. This chain uses TRBV19 with TRBJ1-2; D call uncertain. The CDR3 has 13 amino acids. Trimming removed 7 bases at V and 4 bases at J, with 13 bases between. Germline V gene sequence: CDR1 LNHDA, CDR2 SQIVND (reference sequence). Combining the CDR3 with reference TRBV19 and TRBJ1-2 gives the whole variable domain DGGITQSPKYLFRKEGQNVTLSCEQNLNHDAMYWYRQDPGQGLRLIYYSQIVNDFQKGDIAEGYSVSREKKESFPLTVTSAQKNPTAFYLCASTPGRVYGYTFGSGTRLTVV.

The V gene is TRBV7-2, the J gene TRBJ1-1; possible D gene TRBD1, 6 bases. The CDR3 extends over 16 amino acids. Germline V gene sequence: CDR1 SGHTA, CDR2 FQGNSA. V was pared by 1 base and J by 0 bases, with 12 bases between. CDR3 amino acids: CASSLEGGILNTEAFF. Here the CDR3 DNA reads TGTGCCAGCAGCTTAGAGGGGGGCATACTGAACACTGAAGCTTTCTTT.

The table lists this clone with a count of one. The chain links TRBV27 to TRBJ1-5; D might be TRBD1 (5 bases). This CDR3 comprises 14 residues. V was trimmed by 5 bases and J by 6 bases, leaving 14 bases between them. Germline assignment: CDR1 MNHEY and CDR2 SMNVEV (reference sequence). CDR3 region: CASSRSGGSQPQHF. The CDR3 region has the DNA TGTGCCAGCAGTCGGTCGGGGGGTAGTCAGCCCCAGCATTTT.

The DNA for the CDR3 is TGCGCCAGCAGCCAAGGAGGGGAGAACACTGAAGCTTTCTTT. It encodes CASSQGGENTEAFF. V usage is TRBV4-3 and J usage is TRBJ1-1; D possibly corresponds to TRBD1 (5 bases). Trimming removed 1 base at V and 1 base at J, with 7 bases between. The CDR3 contains 14 residues. The germline V gene encodes CDR1 LGHNA and CDR2 YSLEER.

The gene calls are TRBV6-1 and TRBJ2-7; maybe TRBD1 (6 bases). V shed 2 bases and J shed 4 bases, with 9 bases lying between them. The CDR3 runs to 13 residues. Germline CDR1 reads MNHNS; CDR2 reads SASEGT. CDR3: CASSEKQGYEQYF. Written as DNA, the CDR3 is TGTGCCAGCAGTGAAAAACAGGGATACGAGCAGTACTTC.

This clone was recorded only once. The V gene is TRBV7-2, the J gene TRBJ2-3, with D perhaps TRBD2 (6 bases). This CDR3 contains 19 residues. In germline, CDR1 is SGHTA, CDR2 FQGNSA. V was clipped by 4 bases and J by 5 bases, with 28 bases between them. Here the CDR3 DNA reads TGTGCCAGCAGCTACCCCAGTAGCGGCAACTCCCCTGGAGGAGATACGCAGTATTTT. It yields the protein CASSYPSSGNSPGGDTQYF. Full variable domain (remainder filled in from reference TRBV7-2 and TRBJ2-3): GAGVSQSPSNKVTEKGKDVELRCDPISGHTALYWYRQSLGQGLEFLIYFQGNSAPDKSGLPSDRFSAERTGGSVSTLTIQRTQQEDSAVYLCASSYPSSGNSPGGDTQYFGPGTRLTVL.